These 20 T cell receptor beta chains were sequenced from one sample in a study of blood T cell repertoires in COVID-19. Repertoires were generated with immunoSEQ multiplex PCR, while TCRdb's copy carries only in-frame clones and drops some. The data contain 180,000 or so clones, less than 85% of them singletons. Specimen: peripheral blood. These TCRs come from a man aged 50-59 years who had recovered from COVID-19.

V usage is TRBV9 and J usage is TRBJ2-1; 16 bases line up with TRBD2. Germline V gives CDR1 SGDLS, CDR2 YYNGEE. V was pared by 0 bases and J by 10 bases, with 4 bases of the junction left unmatched. This CDR3 spans 16 amino acids. The CDR3 sequence: CASSVGGLAGGREQFF. CDR3 nucleotides: TGTGCCAGCAGCGTAGGGGGACTAGCGGGAGGGCGCGAGCAGTTCTTC.

The CDR3 loop reads CASSPERAGELFF. The CDR3 nucleotides are TGTGCCAGTAGTCCCGAGAGGGCCGGGGAGCTGTTTTTT. This sequence joins TRBV19 and TRBJ2-2; TRBD2 is a possible D gene (5 bases). Trimming shortened V by 5 bases and J by 6 bases, and 10 bases separated the two germline ends. The CDR3 runs to 13 residues. Germline V gene lookup returns CDR1 LNHDA and CDR2 SQIVND (reference sequence).

V and J are TRBV3-1 (or the pseudogene TRBV3-2) and TRBJ2-7; 7 bases match TRBD2. Trimming took 1 base from V and 3 from J; bases not matched to a gene: 9. The V gene's germline CDR1 is LGHDT and CDR2 YNNKEL (reference sequence). This CDR3 contains 16 residues. The CDR3, as DNA: TGTGCCAGCAGCCAAGGTCCTAGCGGCCAGGGCTACGAGCAGTACTTC. It yields the protein CASSQGPSGQGYEQYF.

This clone was counted once. CDR3 coding DNA: TGTGCCAGCAGCCAGGGACTCCTCTCCTACGAGCAGTACTTC. Its protein is CASSQGLLSYEQYF. The chain combines TRBV3-1 (or the pseudogene TRBV3-2) with TRBJ2-7; D might be TRBD2 (6 bases). This CDR3 has 14 amino acids. V was clipped by 3 bases and J by 0 bases, with 9 bases between them. CDR1 and CDR2 from the germline V gene are LGHDT and YNNKEL (reference sequence).

The genes are TRBV5-6 and TRBJ2-1; 12 nucleotides agree with TRBD2. Germline V CDR1 and CDR2: SGHDT, YYEEEE. Trimming cost V 3 bases and J 8 bases; bases outside gene matches: 9. The CDR3 runs 16 residues. This chain's CDR3 is CASSSITSGRMDEQFF. The CDR3 DNA follows: TGTGCCAGCAGCTCGATAACTAGCGGGAGGATGGATGAGCAGTTCTTC.

The V and J genes are TRBV18 and TRBJ2-3, with TRBD2 identical over 11 bases. Germline CDR1 is KGHSH and CDR2 is LQKENI. The V segment lost 3 bases and the J segment 1 base; nucleotides outside the gene matches: 9. The CDR3 is 18 amino acids. The CDR3: CASSPPLAGGLRTDTQYF. CDR3 bases: TGTGCCAGCTCACCCCCCCTAGCGGGAGGCCTTCGCACAGATACGCAGTATTTT.

The chain joins TRBV29-1 to TRBJ2-5, with D hard to call. The CDR3 is 12 amino acids. Trimming left V 5 bases short and J 0 bases short, with 7 bases between. CDR1 and CDR2 (germline): SQVTM, ANQGSEA. The CDR3 here is CSVSLDQETQYF. The CDR3 nucleotides read TGCAGCGTTTCTCTAGACCAAGAGACCCAGTACTTC.

The V and J genes are TRBV14 and TRBJ1-1, with D perhaps matching TRBD1 (6 bases). Germline loops: CDR1 SGHDN, CDR2 FVKESK. CDR3 size: 13 residues. The V end was cut by 3 bases, the J end by 3 bases, with 8 bases between. The CDR3 region has the DNA TGTGCCAGCAGCCAGGGGGCAGACACTGAAGCTTTCTTT. This gives the protein CASSQGADTEAFF.

This chain connects TRBV30 to TRBJ2-1; 8 nucleotides line up with TRBD2. Germline loops: CDR1 GTSNPN, CDR2 SVGIG (reference sequence). CDR3 length: 12 residues. The chain's CDR3 is CRAGLVMSEQFF. The CDR3 DNA reads as TGTCGGGCGGGACTAGTAATGAGTGAGCAGTTCTTC.

This sequence joins TRBV7-9 and TRBJ1-1, with a possible D match to TRBD1 (5 bases). V lost 1 base, J lost 9 bases, and 9 bases lay in between. This CDR3 is 12 amino acids long. The germline V gene has CDR1 SEHNR and CDR2 FQNEAQ (reference sequence). CDR3 in amino acids: CASSLGGDQAFF. The CDR3 bases are TGTGCCAGCAGCTTAGGGGGGGACCAAGCTTTCTTT. Drawing the rest from reference TRBV7-9 and TRBJ1-1, the complete variable domain is DTGVSQNPRHKITKRGQNVTFRCDPISEHNRLYWYRQTLGQGPEFLTYFQNEAQLEKSRLLSDRFSAERPKGSFSTLEIQRTEQGDSAMYLCASSLGGDQAFFGQGTRLTVV.

This clone came up once. V usage is TRBV23-1 and J usage is TRBJ2-2; maybe TRBD2 (6 bases). TRBV23-1 counts as an open reading frame of uncertain function. The CDR3 is made up of 19 amino acids. Trimming removed 0 bases from V and 2 bases from J, with 19 bases in between. CDR3 bases: TGCGCCAGCAGTCAATCGGCCCGCGGGAAGAATACTAACACCGGGGAGCTGTTTTTT. Amino acids: CASSQSARGKNTNTGELFF.

This chain uses TRBV4-2 with TRBJ2-1, with 10 bases aligning to TRBD2. This CDR3 has 13 amino acids. CDR1 LGHNA and CDR2 YNFKEQ come from the germline V gene. The J segment lost 12 bases and the V segment lost 0 bases, leaving 2 bases of the junction unmatched. This CDR3 reads CASSQEIAGGQFF. For the CDR3, the DNA is TGTGCCAGCAGCCAAGAAATAGCGGGAGGGCAGTTCTTC.

Comment on this clone: At the DNA level, this CDR3 is encoded by other sequences in the same sample as well. The rearrangement links TRBV3-1 (or the pseudogene TRBV3-2) to TRBJ2-2; 7 bases match TRBD2. The junction had 2 bases not matched to a gene; V was cut back by 2 bases and J by 2 bases. The CDR3 totals 15 residues. The germline CDR1 and CDR2 sequences are LGHDT and YNNKEL (reference sequence). The CDR3 DNA reads as TGTGCCAGCAGCCAATCGGGGGGAAACACCGGGGAGCTGTTTTTT. Its protein product is CASSQSGGNTGELFF.

This clone was seen a single time. This CDR3 is CASSDPGRVSDGYTF. In nucleotides, the CDR3 is TGTGCCAGTAGTGATCCAGGGAGGGTCTCCGATGGCTACACCTTC. This rearrangement joins TRBV19 to TRBJ1-2; D is possibly TRBD1 (5 bases). Germline V CDR1 and CDR2: LNHDA, SQIVND (reference sequence). V dropped 5 bases and J dropped 6 bases, with 19 bases sitting between them. This CDR3 has 15 residues.

The V gene is TRBV5-1, the J gene TRBJ2-2; a weak D match, TRBD1 (5 bases). Between the trimmed V and J ends, which lost 5 bases and 1 base, there was a span of 9 bases. This CDR3 is built from 14 residues. Germline V gene data show CDR1 as SGHRS and CDR2 as YFSETQ. The CDR3 DNA reads as TGCGCCAGCAGGTCCACAGGGAACACCGGGGAGCTGTTTTTT. Translated: CASRSTGNTGELFF.

The CDR3 coding sequence is TGTGCCAGCAGTTTAGGGGGGGGATCCTATAATTCACCCCTCCACTTT. Protein sequence: CASSLGGGSYNSPLHF. The chain joins TRBV28 to TRBJ1-6, with D perhaps TRBD1 (5 bases). V gave up 2 bases and J gave up 1 base, with 9 bases separating them. This CDR3 region has 16 residues. CDR1 and CDR2 from the germline V gene are MDHEN and SYDVKM.

The count of this clone is one. The chain recombines TRBV27 with TRBJ2-6; D possibly corresponds to TRBD1 (6 bases). The germline V gene has CDR1 MNHEY and CDR2 SMNVEV (reference sequence). The V end lost 10 bases, the J end lost 1 base, and 26 bases lay between the germline ends. This CDR3 contains 19 residues. DNA of the CDR3: TGTGCCACTTCTCAACGTGGGGGCGTCTATTTATCTGGGGCCAACGTCCTGACTTTC. Its translation: CATSQRGGVYLSGANVLTF.

The chain couples TRBV3-1 (or the pseudogene TRBV3-2) to TRBJ1-1; D might be TRBD1 (6 bases). Germline values: CDR1 LGHDT, CDR2 YNNKEL (reference sequence). This CDR3 is 12 amino acids long. V was clipped by 4 bases and J by 7 bases, with 10 bases between them. This CDR3 is CASSRQGLEAFF. CDR3 in DNA: TGTGCCAGCAGCCGGCAGGGGCTTGAAGCTTTCTTT.

V usage is TRBV7-9 and J usage is TRBJ1-6, with D maybe TRBD1 (5 bases). The ends were cut back, 5 bases at V and 10 bases at J, with 21 bases in the middle. The germline CDR1 and CDR2 sequences are SEHNR and FQNEAQ (reference sequence). This CDR3 comprises 16 residues. The CDR3, as DNA: TGTGCCAGCAGCCCGGGGGTTAGGGGCTTGGGATCACCCCTCCACTTT. Its protein product is CASSPGVRGLGSPLHF.

The chain carries TRBV12-3 or TRBV12-4 and TRBJ1-1; a weak D match, TRBD1 (5 bases). The length of the CDR3 is 12 residues. As DNA, the CDR3 is TGTGCGAGAAAGGACACCGAAAAAGAAGCTTTCTTT. Amino acid sequence: CARKDTEKEAFF.